The rows below give T cell receptor beta chains drawn from one sample of a study of molecular identifiers for immune sequencing clone quantification. TCRdb processed the PCR reads anew with MiXCR; each CDR3 protein has one entry. The sample has hundreds of thousands of distinct CDR3 sequences, under 25% seen once. The sequenced sample consisted of naive CD8+ T cells from blood, with Jurkat cell RNA spiked in. Source of these receptors: a human donor in good health. Some libraries in this study had Jurkat cell RNA spiked in. CDR3s include the opening cysteine and the closing phenylalanine or tryptophan. D genes are given only for firm matches. Clone size is given for some rows only: seen once, a few or many times, or a class if the clone is expanded.

v_call	clone_size	j_call	d_call	cdr3_aa	cdr3_nt
TRBV4-3	-	TRBJ2-2	-	CASSQWDTYTGELFF	TGCGCCAGCAGCCAATGGGACACTTACACCGGGGAGCTGTTTTTT
TRBV9	few	TRBJ2-5	-	CASSYEGYQETQYF	TGTGCCAGCAGTTACGAGGGATACCAAGAGACCCAGTACTTC
TRBV12-3/TRBV12-4	-	TRBJ2-7	-	CANSLSTVSYEQYF	TGTGCCAACAGTTTATCAACAGTCTCCTACGAGCAGTACTTC
TRBV19	few	TRBJ2-3	-	CASSIGWATLTDTQYF	TGTGCCAGTAGTATTGGCTGGGCAACTCTCACAGATACGCAGTATTTT
TRBV12-5	-	TRBJ2-3	TRBD2	CASGSGGFTDTQYF	TGTGCTAGTGGTAGCGGGGGGTTCACAGATACGCAGTATTTT
TRBV6-6	many	TRBJ1-1	-	CASSYSDEQSAFF	TGTGCCAGCAGTTACTCTGATGAGCAGTCAGCTTTCTTT
TRBV30	few	TRBJ2-7	TRBD2	CAWSVAGGYEQYF	TGTGCCTGGAGTGTAGCGGGGGGTTACGAGCAGTACTTC
TRBV6-2/TRBV6-3	-	TRBJ2-7	-	CASSQYVWSYEQYF	TGTGCCAGCAGCCAATATGTCTGGAGCTACGAGCAGTACTTC
TRBV20-1	-	TRBJ2-4	-	CSARVQDWNIQYF	TGCAGTGCTAGAGTCCAGGACTGGAACATTCAGTACTTC
TRBV27	-	TRBJ2-7	-	CASSFLGTRFEQCF	TGTGCCAGCAGTTTTTTAGGAACCCGCTTCGAGCAGTGCTTC
TRBV7-2	many	TRBJ2-3	TRBD2	CASSPTLKRGTDTQYF	TGTGCCAGCAGTCCTACCCTGAAGCGGGGGACAGATACGCAGTATTTT
TRBV20-1	many	TRBJ1-1	-	CSARRSAEWGTEAFF	TGCAGTGCTAGAAGAAGTGCCGAGTGGGGGACTGAAGCTTTCTTT
TRBV6-6	few	TRBJ1-3	-	CASSYRSTPGENTIYF	TGTGCCAGCAGTTACCGTTCGACCCCTGGGGAAAACACCATATATTTT
TRBV18	-	TRBJ2-6	TRBD1	CASSSTGPHTSGANVLTF	TGTGCCAGCTCCTCGACAGGGCCACATACCTCTGGGGCCAACGTCCTGACTTTC
TRBV2	-	TRBJ1-2	TRBD1	CASSGHRDRGDCGYTF	TGTGCCAGCAGTGGCCACCGGGACAGGGGGGACTGTGGCTACACCTTC
TRBV25-1	many	TRBJ2-7	-	CASSAGSSSEQYF	TGTGCCAGCAGTGCCGGGTCCTCTTCCGAGCAGTACTTC
TRBV6-2/TRBV6-3	-	TRBJ2-1	TRBD2	CASSYSRRTSGRVAGQFF	TGTGCCAGCAGTTACTCGAGGCGGACTAGCGGGAGGGTCGCTGGGCAGTTCTTC
TRBV19	many	TRBJ1-1	-	CASSMWGVTEAFF	TGTGCCAGTAGTATGTGGGGGGTCACTGAAGCTTTCTTT
TRBV27	few	TRBJ2-7	TRBD1	CASSLGGTGPYEQYF	TGTGCCAGCAGTTTAGGGGGGACAGGCCCATACGAGCAGTACTTC
TRBV7-9	many	TRBJ1-1	-	CASRYGAGTEAFF	TGTGCCAGCAGATACGGCGCGGGGACTGAAGCTTTCTTT
TRBV4-3	many	TRBJ1-1	-	CASSQFRGTEAFF	TGCGCCAGCAGCCAATTTAGGGGCACTGAAGCTTTCTTT
TRBV28	many	TRBJ2-7	TRBD1	CASSYGQGGYEQYF	TGTGCCAGCAGTTACGGACAGGGCGGCTACGAGCAGTACTTC
TRBV11-2	-	TRBJ1-1	-	CASSLAGFGTEAFF	TGTGCCAGCAGCTTAGCGGGCTTTGGCACTGAAGCTTTCTTT
TRBV28	many	TRBJ2-7	TRBD2	CASSPWEGGHEQYF	TGTGCCAGCAGTCCCTGGGAGGGAGGGCACGAGCAGTACTTC
TRBV7-6	many	TRBJ2-6	TRBD1	CASSGTGSSGANVLTF	TGTGCCAGCAGCGGGACAGGGAGCTCTGGGGCCAACGTCCTGACTTTC
TRBV2	many	TRBJ2-3	-	CASTGENADTQYF	TGTGCCAGCACGGGTGAGAACGCAGATACGCAGTATTTT
TRBV12-3/TRBV12-4	many	TRBJ2-7	-	CASSLKVRGYEQYF	TGTGCCAGCAGTTTAAAGGTTAGAGGCTACGAGCAGTACTTC
TRBV7-9	-	TRBJ2-3	-	CASSSRLEAPTDTQYF	TGTGCCAGCAGCTCTAGACTAGAAGCGCCCACAGATACGCAGTATTTT